One sample yielded the 2 T cell receptor beta chains listed below, sequenced in a study of T cells after yellow fever vaccination. TCRdb re-called the 5' RACE reads with MiXCR, one entry per CDR3 protein. The sample shows 250,000 to 300,000 distinct CDR3 sequences, over 4.5% of them seen only once. The source material was CD4+ T cells sorted from PBMCs, sampled on the day of the yellow fever booster vaccination. These TCRs come from a man between 18 and 29 years old who received the YFV17D yellow fever vaccine.

V usage is TRBV5-8 and J usage is TRBJ2-6, with 7 bases matching TRBD1. Germline CDR1 is SGHTS and CDR2 is YDEGEE. J lost 1 base, V lost 4 bases, and 8 bases had no gene match. This CDR3 contains 17 residues. CDR3 nucleotide sequence: TGTGCCAGCAGCGGGCCACAGGGGACGTCTGGGGCCAACGTCCTGACTTTC. Protein sequence: CASSGPQGTSGANVLTF.

The V gene is TRBV6-5, the J gene TRBJ1-1; perhaps TRBD1 as D (5 bases). Germline CDR1 reads MNHEY; CDR2 reads SVGAGI. The V gene lost 7 bases and the J gene lost 1 base, with 19 bases spanning the gap. This CDR3 comprises 16 residues. CDR3 amino acids: CASTRNPGIENTEAFF. DNA of the CDR3: TGTGCCAGCACCCGAAATCCAGGGATCGAGAACACTGAAGCTTTCTTT.